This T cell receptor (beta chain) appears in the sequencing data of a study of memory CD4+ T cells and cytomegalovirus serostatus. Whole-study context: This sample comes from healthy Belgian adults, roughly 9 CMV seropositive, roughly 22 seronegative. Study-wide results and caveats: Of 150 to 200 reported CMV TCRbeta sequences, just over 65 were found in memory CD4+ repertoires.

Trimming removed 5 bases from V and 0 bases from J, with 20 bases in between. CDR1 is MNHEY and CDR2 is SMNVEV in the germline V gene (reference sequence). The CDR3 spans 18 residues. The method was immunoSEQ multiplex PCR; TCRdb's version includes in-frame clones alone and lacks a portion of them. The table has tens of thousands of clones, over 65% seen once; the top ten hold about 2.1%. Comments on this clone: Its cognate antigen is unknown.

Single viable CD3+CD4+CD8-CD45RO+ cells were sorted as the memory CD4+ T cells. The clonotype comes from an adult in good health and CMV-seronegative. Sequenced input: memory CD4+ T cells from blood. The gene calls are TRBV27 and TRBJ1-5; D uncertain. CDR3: CASSPHQRGRYSNQPQHF. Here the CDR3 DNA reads TGTGCCAGCAGTCCGCATCAGAGAGGGAGATATAGCAATCAGCCCCAGCATTTT.